This entry features one T cell receptor beta chain sequence. The target antigen is unknown. Each CDR3 protein is one row after TCRdb ran MiXCR on the RT-PCR reads. The sample contains 650,000 to 700,000 distinct CDR3 sequences, 15% to 18% of which appear only once. This record comes from a study of response to subunit inactivated influenza vaccine. The germline V gene encodes CDR1 MDHEN and CDR2 SYDVKM. There are 14 residues in the CDR3. V dropped 6 bases and J dropped 4 bases, with 16 bases sitting between them. Study-wide results and limits: Only a handful of new T cells, the authors suggested, are recruited with each seasonal influenza vaccination.

The TCR originated in a man in his forties or fifties who received an inactivated influenza vaccine. The material sequenced was PBMCs from blood, taken about 11 days after vaccination. The chain has TRBV28 and TRBJ2-7, with TRBD1 as a possible D gene (6 bases). The CDR3 DNA is TGTGCCAGCAGCTCCGGACAGTCCCCGTACGAGCAGTACTTC. This translates into CASSSGQSPYEQYF. Full variable domain (rest looked up from reference TRBV28 and TRBJ2-7): DVKVTQSSRYLVKRTGEKVFLECVQDMDHENMFWYRQDPGLGLRLIYFSYDVKMKEKGDIPEGYSVSREKKERFSLILESASTNQTSMYLCASSSGQSPYEQYFGPGTRLTVT.